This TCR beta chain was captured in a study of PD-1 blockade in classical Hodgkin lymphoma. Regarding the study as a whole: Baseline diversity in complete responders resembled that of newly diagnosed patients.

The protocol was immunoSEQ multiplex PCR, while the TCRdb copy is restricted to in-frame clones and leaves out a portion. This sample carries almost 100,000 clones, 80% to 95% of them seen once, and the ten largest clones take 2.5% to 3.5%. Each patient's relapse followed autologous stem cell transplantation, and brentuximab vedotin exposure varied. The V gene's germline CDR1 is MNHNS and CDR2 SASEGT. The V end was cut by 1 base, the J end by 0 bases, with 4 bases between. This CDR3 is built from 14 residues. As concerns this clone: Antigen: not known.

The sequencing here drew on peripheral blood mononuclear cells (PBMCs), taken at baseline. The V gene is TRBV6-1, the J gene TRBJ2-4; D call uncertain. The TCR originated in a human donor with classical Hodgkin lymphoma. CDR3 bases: TGTGCCAGCAGTGAAGTGGTAGCCAAAAACATTCAGTACTTC. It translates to CASSEVVAKNIQYF.